Below, 17 T cell receptor beta chains from the same sample are listed, as sequenced in a study of blood T cell repertoires in COVID-19. Repertoires were generated with immunoSEQ multiplex PCR, while TCRdb's copy carries only in-frame clones and drops some. This sample has tens of thousands of clones, with more than 75% found just once. The sample taken for sequencing was peripheral blood. The source of these receptors is a woman of 80 years or more with active or convalescent COVID-19.

The rearrangement links TRBV10-3 to TRBJ1-3, with D uncertain. The CDR3 has 14 amino acids. Trimming left V 3 bases short and J 0 bases short, with 6 bases between. Germline CDR1 is ENHRY and CDR2 is SYGVKD. This chain's CDR3 is CAISDTVSGNTIYF. The CDR3 DNA is TGTGCCATCAGTGACACGGTCTCTGGAAACACCATATATTTT.

The V and J genes are TRBV18 and TRBJ2-7; 9 bases are shared with TRBD2. CDR3 size: 14 residues. With V trimmed by 3 bases and J by 5 bases, 5 bases remained unmatched. Germline V gene sequence: CDR1 KGHSH, CDR2 LQKENI. CDR3 sequence: CASSPGGGAHEQYF. DNA of the CDR3: TGTGCCAGCTCACCCGGCGGGGGGGCACACGAGCAGTACTTC.

This rearrangement joins TRBV7-2 to TRBJ1-5; TRBD1 might be the D (6 bases). Per germline, CDR1 SGHTA and CDR2 FQGNSA. CDR3 length: 15 residues. The V end was cut by 7 bases, the J end by 7 bases, with 20 bases between. The DNA of the CDR3 is TGTGCCAGCACCCTCCGGGGGGGCGCAGAGCAGCCCCAGCATTTT. Residues: CASTLRGGAEQPQHF.

The J gene is TRBJ1-1, the V gene TRBV29-1, with D possibly matching TRBD1 (5 bases). The ends were cut back, 0 bases at V and 3 bases at J, with 8 bases in the middle. This CDR3 is 13 amino acids long. Germline V gives CDR1 SQVTM, CDR2 ANQGSEA. The DNA of the CDR3 is TGCAGCGTTGAAGACGGGGGAGACACTGAAGCTTTCTTT. Translated: CSVEDGGDTEAFF.

This clone appeared a few times. The rearrangement uses TRBV7-8 and TRBJ1-5; D may be TRBD1 (6 bases). V lost 7 bases and J 8 bases, leaving 18 bases between the germline ends. The CDR3 covers 14 residues. The germline V gene has CDR1 SGHVS and CDR2 FQNEAQ. CDR3 loop: CASNRGIAGEPQHF. The CDR3 bases are TGTGCCAGCAATAGGGGGATAGCTGGGGAGCCCCAGCATTTT.

The rearrangement uses TRBV10-3 and TRBJ2-3, with D perhaps TRBD2 (6 bases). Germline V CDR1 and CDR2: ENHRY, SYGVKD. The CDR3 contains 12 residues. CDR3 nucleotide sequence: TGTGCGGAGGGAGCGAGCACAGATACGCAGTATTTT. This encodes CAEGASTDTQYF.

The genes are TRBV10-3 and TRBJ2-1; 10 bases align to TRBD2. Germline lookup yields CDR1 ENHRY and CDR2 SYGVKD. V lost 8 bases, J lost 13 bases, and 11 bases stayed unmatched. The CDR3 contains 13 residues. The CDR3 DNA reads as TGTGCCATCGGTCCCGAACTAGCGGGGTTCCAGTTCTTC. It specifies CAIGPELAGFQFF.

V usage is TRBV5-1 and J usage is TRBJ1-2; D ambiguous. Per the germline V gene, CDR1 is SGHRS and CDR2 is YFSETQ. The CDR3 covers 15 residues. V shed 0 bases and J shed 4 bases, with 13 bases lying between them. CDR3: CASSLAGGQTYGYTF. The CDR3 bases are TGCGCCAGCAGCTTGGCCGGCGGCCAGACCTATGGCTACACCTTC.

The rearrangement links TRBV15 to TRBJ1-1, with unresolved D. The length of the CDR3 is 13 residues. Germline V gives CDR1 LNHNV, CDR2 YYDKDF (reference sequence). Trimming cost V 8 bases and J 0 bases, with 10 bases left between them. CDR3 sequence: CATGDGMNTEAFF. In nucleotides, the CDR3 is TGTGCCACCGGAGACGGGATGAACACTGAAGCTTTCTTT.

The chain joins TRBV18 to TRBJ2-2; D uncertain. The V gene lost 8 bases and the J gene lost 5 bases, with 12 bases spanning the gap. The CDR3 is made up of 13 amino acids. Looked up from germline, CDR1 is KGHSH and CDR2 is LQKENI. This CDR3 reads CASDQVETGELFF. CDR3 in DNA: TGTGCCAGCGACCAGGTCGAAACCGGGGAGCTGTTTTTT.

This clone was seen a few times. This chain links TRBV11-3 with TRBJ2-5, with D perhaps matching TRBD1 (6 bases). V lost 5 bases, J lost 5 bases, and 12 bases lay in between. The CDR3 extends over 13 amino acids. Germline V lookup: CDR1 SGHNT, CDR2 YENEEA. The CDR3 reads CASSPTGLETQYF. The DNA of the CDR3 is TGTGCCAGCAGCCCCACAGGGCTCGAGACCCAGTACTTC.

J is TRBJ2-4 and V is TRBV27; 7 bases agree with TRBD1. V was clipped by 5 bases and J by 8 bases; unmatched bases: 9. CDR1 MNHEY and CDR2 SMNVEV come from the germline V gene (reference sequence). The CDR3 is 14 residues long. CDR3 sequence (DNA): TGTGCCAGCAGTCCGACAGGGATGTGGGACATTCAGTACTTC. Protein sequence: CASSPTGMWDIQYF.

The rearrangement joins TRBV6-5 to TRBJ1-4; 12 bases match TRBD1. This CDR3 contains 15 residues. With V trimmed by 6 bases and J by 3 bases, 2 bases remained unmatched. Per germline, CDR1 MNHEY and CDR2 SVGAGI. The CDR3 DNA reads TGTGCCAGCAGGGGGACAGGGGGCTCTAATGAAAAACTGTTTTTT. This sequence encodes CASRGTGGSNEKLFF.

Here the CDR3 reads CASSQELSTSFGETQYF. The CDR3 bases are TGCGCCAGCAGCCAAGAATTGAGTACTAGCTTTGGAGAGACCCAGTACTTC. J is TRBJ2-5 and V is TRBV4-3, with D possibly TRBD2 on 6 matching bases. The CDR3 has 17 amino acids. Trimming took 0 bases from V and 4 from J, leaving 18 bases between them. CDR1 and CDR2 from the germline V gene are LGHNA and YSLEER.

The CDR3 sequence: CASSLVSSGMNTEAFF. Written as DNA, the CDR3 is TGTGCCAGCAGCTTAGTTAGTTCCGGGATGAACACTGAAGCTTTCTTT. This chain joins TRBV7-2 and TRBJ1-1; D unresolved. The CDR3 loop spans 16 amino acids. V shed 1 base and J shed 0 bases, with 12 bases lying between them. Germline V gene sequence: CDR1 SGHTA, CDR2 FQGNSA.

The CDR3 here is CASSSRGRNNEQFF. In DNA, the CDR3 is TGTGCCAGCAGCTCGCGGGGGAGAAACAATGAGCAGTTCTTC. The genes are TRBV2 and TRBJ2-1, with 7 bases lining up with TRBD2. The germline gives CDR1 SNHLY, CDR2 FYNNEI. The CDR3 is made up of 14 amino acids. The ends lost 6 bases at V and 5 bases at J; junction bases unmatched: 7.

The genes are TRBV5-1 and TRBJ1-1, with D unresolved. This CDR3 spans 14 amino acids. V lost 4 bases and J lost 2, with 12 bases in between. Germline CDR1 SGHRS, CDR2 YFSETQ. The CDR3 coding sequence is TGCGCCAGCAGCCAAACAGCGGGTAACACTGAAGCTTTCTTT. Its protein is CASSQTAGNTEAFF.